Included here is one T cell receptor (beta chain) sequence, with context. What it binds is not known. The source of the sample is a study of Ad26.COV2.S vaccination and SARS-CoV-2 variants. About the research overall: Once or twice, 56 days apart, Ad26.COV2.S was delivered intramuscularly. Study-wide results and limits: Vaccine recipients posted higher spike-specific TCR breadth than their placebo counterparts. Total responses of T cells may have been underestimated by the analyses of TCR breadth and depth.

CDR1 and CDR2 from the germline V gene are SGHDT and YYEEEE. The CDR3 is 13 residues long. V was clipped by 3 bases and J by 6 bases, with 12 bases between them. Assay used: immunoSEQ multiplex PCR; TCRdb lists only in-frame clones, some missing. The sample shows 350,000 to 450,000 clones, approximately 92% of them seen only once. Treatment noted: approximately 18 received Ad26.COV2.S at low or high dose, single or two shots; roughly five received placebo; per-sample allocation not given. Day 63 after the first vaccine or placebo injection was the time point for sampling. Donation was by an adult aged 18-55 years who was in Boston.

V is TRBV5-6 and J is TRBJ1-2; D is ambiguous. The sequence was collected from a person aged 18-65 years who received the Ad26.COV2.S COVID-19 vaccine or a placebo. The starting material was peripheral blood, obtained in a trial of Ad26.COV2.S vaccine versus placebo. In DNA, the CDR3 is TGTGCCAGCAGCTCTCCGGGGATAGATGGCTACACCTTC. Its translation is CASSSPGIDGYTF.